Presented here are 4 T cell receptor beta chains from one specimen sequenced in a study of beta chain features in type 1 diabetes. TCRB transcripts that were expressed got sequenced, as all of the isolated RNA had been reverse transcribed. Sequencing used immunoSEQ multiplex PCR; TCRdb keeps in-frame clones, though not all of them. The repertoire consists of around 430,000 clones, with about 32% occurring once and the leading ten covering around 0.065%. Material for sequencing was naive CD4+ T cells from blood. These receptors were collected from a man between 18 and 35 years old in good health.

This clone came up once. The gene calls are TRBV28 and TRBJ1-2; no clear D. The CDR3 runs 14 residues. Trimming removed 2 bases from V and 0 bases from J, with 7 bases in between. Germline assignment: CDR1 MDHEN and CDR2 SYDVKM. DNA of the CDR3: TGTGCCAGCAGTTTAGGGCACTCTAACTATGGCTACACCTTC. Protein: CASSLGHSNYGYTF.

The V and J genes are TRBV11-2 and TRBJ2-4; D might be TRBD1 (5 bases). The CDR3 has 11 residues. The germline V gene has CDR1 SGHAT and CDR2 FQNNGV. The V end lost 5 bases, the J end lost 12 bases, and 11 bases lay between the germline ends. In nucleotides, the CDR3 is TGTGCCAGCAGCCCGGCCAGGGATCAGTACTTC. Translated, it gives CASSPARDQYF.

This clone occurred a few times. The chain carries TRBV30 and TRBJ1-2; weak D call: TRBD1 (6 bases). The CDR3 is made up of 13 amino acids. CDR1 is GTSNPN and CDR2 is SVGIG in the germline V gene (reference sequence). The V end was cut by 7 bases, the J end by 0 bases, with 12 bases between. In DNA form, the CDR3 reads TGTGCCTCGTACGGGGGCTCTAACTATGGCTACACCTTC. The encoded protein is CASYGGSNYGYTF. The full variable domain, completed using reference TRBV30 and TRBJ1-2, is SQTIHQWPATLVQPVGSPLSLECTVEGTSNPNLYWYRQAAGRGLQLLFYSVGIGQISSEVPQNLSASRPQDRQFILSSKKLLLSDSGFYLCASYGGSNYGYTFGSGTRLTVV.

The chain links TRBV5-8 to TRBJ2-7; TRBD2 is a possible D gene (5 bases). The CDR3 is made up of 13 amino acids. Trimming pared 0 bases from V and 6 bases from J, leaving 10 bases between. CDR1 and CDR2 from the germline V gene are SGHTS and YDEGEE. The CDR3 region has the DNA TGTGCCAGCAGCTTGGGAGGTGCGGGCGAGCAGTACTTC. Its protein product is CASSLGGAGEQYF.